The clone carrying this T cell receptor beta chain was counted at least ten times. The sample belongs to a study of T-cell reconstitution after alpha-beta-depleted transplantation in children. As it was prepared, the TCRbeta library received unique molecular identifiers. From the PCR reads, TCRdb called clonotypes with MiXCR, one entry per CDR3 protein. Of 200,000 to 250,000 distinct CDR3 sequences listed, approximately 10% are singletons. CDR1 and CDR2 (germline): SGHRS, YFSETQ. Losses at the gene ends were 4 bases for V and 4 bases for J; bases not matched to a gene: 5. CDR3 length equals 14 residues.

This rearrangement joins TRBV5-1 to TRBJ1-1; 9 bases align to TRBD1. This specimen was PBMCs, taken before TCRalphabeta/CD19-depleted stem cell transplant. This clonotype originated in a child in the first two years of life with acute myeloid leukemia, due to receive a stem cell transplant. The CDR3 nucleotides are TGCGCCAGCAGCGGGGGACAGGGTGGCACTGAAGCTTTCTTT. Translated, it gives CASSGGQGGTEAFF.